A single sample gave rise to the 6 T cell receptor beta chains below, sequenced in a study of monozygotic twins with inflammatory bowel disease. One entry per CDR3 protein, without DNA, is what TCRdb gives after re-calling the 5' RACE reads. This sample lists about 160,000 distinct CDR3 sequences; its ten largest clones have about 2.4%. Material: blood. Source of these receptors: a human donor with ulcerative colitis or Crohn's disease, or a healthy co-twin of an affected twin (not recorded which).

V usage is TRBV4-3 and J usage is TRBJ1-3. CDR3 length: 14 amino acids. Germline V gene lookup returns CDR1 LGHNA and CDR2 YSLEER. The CDR3 protein is CASSQRSIGNTIYF.

The rearrangement uses TRBV29-1 and TRBJ2-7. The CDR3 runs 12 residues. The germline V gene encodes CDR1 SQVTM and CDR2 ANQGSEA. CDR3 region: CSVDEVAAEQYF.

The rearrangement uses TRBV5-1 and TRBJ1-1. CDR3 length equals 14 residues. CDR1 is SGHRS, CDR2 YFSETQ, per germline. CDR3: CASSPAGGYTEAFF.

This chain joins TRBV6-2 or TRBV6-3 and TRBJ2-1; no DNA is available, so the TRBD1 call from TCRdb remains unchecked. Per the germline V gene, CDR1 is MNHEY and CDR2 is SVGEGT. The CDR3 loop spans 15 amino acids. The CDR3 loop is CASSLWGALYNEQFF.

The rearrangement links TRBV12-3 or TRBV12-4 to TRBJ1-1; TCRdb lists TRBD1, though no DNA is available to test this call. The CDR3 runs 15 residues. The CDR3 is CASTILSDRVESAFF.

V and J are TRBV4-3 and TRBJ2-1; the TCRdb call, TRBD2, lacks DNA for checking. Germline CDR1 reads LGHNA; CDR2 reads YSLEER. The CDR3 runs 14 residues. This chain's CDR3 is CASSQGAGNNEQFF.